These 23 T cell receptor beta chains were all obtained from the same sample, sequenced in a study of blood T cell repertoires in COVID-19. The table came from immunoSEQ multiplex PCR; TCRdb's copy has only in-frame clones and leaves some out. The table records 150,000 or so clones, nearly 80% of them present only once. Sequenced sample: peripheral blood. All receptors come from an elderly man with acute or convalescent COVID-19.

This clone appeared a few times. The rearrangement links TRBV11-1 to TRBJ2-3, with D possibly being TRBD1 (6 bases). Germline CDR1 reads SGHAT; CDR2 reads FQDESV (reference sequence). The ends were cut back, 2 bases at V and 1 base at J, with 10 bases in the middle. CDR3 length: 15 amino acids. The DNA of the CDR3 is TGTGCCAGCAGCTTAATGGGGGCGGGCACAGATACGCAGTATTTT. This translates into CASSLMGAGTDTQYF.

The rearrangement joins TRBV2 to TRBJ1-6; TRBD1 matches at 7 bases. V was pared by 6 bases and J by 10 bases, with 12 bases of the junction left unmatched. The CDR3 is made up of 15 amino acids. Germline V CDR1 and CDR2: SNHLY, FYNNEI. This chain's CDR3 is CASSVLTGEGSPLHF. CDR3 nucleotides: TGTGCCAGCAGCGTACTAACAGGGGAAGGATCACCCCTCCACTTT.

The J gene is TRBJ2-3, the V gene TRBV5-1, with D unresolved. V was clipped by 1 base and J by 1 base, with 13 bases between them. Germline CDR1 is SGHRS and CDR2 is YFSETQ. CDR3 size: 16 residues. The chain's CDR3 is CASSLTANFGTDTQYF. The CDR3 region has the DNA TGCGCCAGCAGCTTGACAGCAAACTTCGGCACAGATACGCAGTATTTT.

This clone came up a few times. The chain has TRBV6-1 and TRBJ1-2; TRBD1 matches at 7 bases. This CDR3 comprises 17 residues. Germline assignment: CDR1 MNHNS and CDR2 SASEGT. Trimming took 1 base from V and 0 from J; bases not matched to a gene: 8. The CDR3 nucleotides read TGTGCCAGCAGTGAAGTCCGGTTACAGGGGACTAACTATGGCTACACCTTC. Translated: CASSEVRLQGTNYGYTF.

The rearrangement links TRBV10-1 to TRBJ1-4; tentative D call: TRBD1 (5 bases). The CDR3 is made up of 11 amino acids. The V gene's germline CDR1 is WNHNN and CDR2 SYGVQD (reference sequence). The CDR3 region has the DNA TGCGCGGGGGGAACTAATGAAAAACTGTTTTTT. This translates into CAGGTNEKLFF.

The chain joins TRBV12-3 or TRBV12-4 to TRBJ2-7, with 7 bases fitting TRBD1. Trimming at V came to 8 bases and at J to 2 bases, leaving 6 bases not matched to a gene. The length of the CDR3 is 13 residues. The CDR3 sequence: CASGTVNTYEQYF. As DNA, the CDR3 is TGTGCCAGCGGGACAGTGAATACCTACGAGCAGTACTTC.

The chain carries TRBV24-1 and TRBJ2-1, with D unresolved. The ends were cut back, 3 bases at V and 5 bases at J, with 16 bases in the middle. This CDR3 contains 16 residues. CDR1 KGHDR and CDR2 SFDVKD come from the germline V gene. The CDR3 region has the DNA TGTGCCACCAGTGATCCCTCGCCGGCAGGCAACAATGAGCAGTTCTTC. This translates into CATSDPSPAGNNEQFF.

The genes are TRBV5-6 and TRBJ2-3; TRBD2 is a possible D gene (7 bases). CDR1 is SGHDT and CDR2 is YYEEEE in the germline V gene. V shed 1 base and J shed 3 bases, with 12 bases lying between them. The CDR3 totals 15 residues. CDR3 amino acids: CASSLTGGPTDTQYF. The CDR3 DNA is TGTGCCAGCAGCTTGACCGGGGGGCCTACAGATACGCAGTATTTT.

The chain recombines TRBV7-2 with TRBJ1-1; TRBD1 is a possible D gene (6 bases). With 3 bases removed from V and 4 bases from J, the gap between germline ends came to 9 bases. This CDR3 comprises 13 residues. Looked up from germline, CDR1 is SGHTA and CDR2 is FQGNSA. In DNA form, the CDR3 reads TGTGCCAGCAGCTTCGCCAGGGGCACTGAAGCTTTCTTT. Its protein product is CASSFARGTEAFF.

The chain uses TRBV30 and TRBJ1-3; the match to TRBD1 covers 7 bases. With 1 base clipped from V and 4 bases from J, the junction kept 13 bases outside the gene matches. From germline, CDR1 is GTSNPN and CDR2 SVGIG (reference sequence). The CDR3 is made up of 17 amino acids. CDR3 nucleotide sequence: TGTGCCTGGAGTGGTACGAATAAACAGGGGAGGGGAAACACCATATATTTT. Translated, it gives CAWSGTNKQGRGNTIYF.

V is TRBV28 and J is TRBJ2-4; D is perhaps TRBD1 (6 bases). The CDR3 runs to 15 residues. Trimming cost V 5 bases and J 3 bases, with 14 bases left between them. The germline V gene encodes CDR1 MDHEN and CDR2 SYDVKM. The CDR3 loop reads CASSEPGQNKNIQYF. The CDR3 DNA is TGTGCCAGCAGTGAACCGGGACAAAACAAAAACATTCAGTACTTC.

The CDR3 coding sequence is TGTGCCACCAGTGACACATCCGCGGGACTAGCAGGCTATGAGCAGTTCTTC. This gives the protein CATSDTSAGLAGYEQFF. The rearrangement joins TRBV24-1 to TRBJ2-1, with 9 bases fitting TRBD2. The V and J ends lost 4 bases and 8 bases, in that order; junction bases with no gene match: 14. This CDR3 has 17 residues. Germline V gene lookup returns CDR1 KGHDR and CDR2 SFDVKD.

The rearrangement joins TRBV18 to TRBJ2-6, with D possibly being TRBD1 (6 bases). The CDR3 is 17 residues long. Germline CDR1 is KGHSH and CDR2 is LQKENI. Trimming cost V 5 bases and J 0 bases, with 14 bases left between them. For the CDR3, the DNA is TGTGCCAGCTCAGTAGGACAGCCCAGCTCTGGGGCCAACGTCCTGACTTTC. Translated, it gives CASSVGQPSSGANVLTF.

This clone was picked up one time. V and J are TRBV19 and TRBJ1-2, with D possibly TRBD1 on 6 matching bases. The CDR3 totals 16 residues. Germline-derived CDR1 and CDR2 are LNHDA and SQIVND (reference sequence). With 7 bases removed from V and 1 base from J, the gap between germline ends came to 19 bases. The CDR3 protein is CASTNWGTGNNYGYTF. The CDR3 DNA is TGTGCCAGTACCAATTGGGGTACAGGGAATAACTATGGCTACACCTTC.

The chain couples TRBV3-1 (or the pseudogene TRBV3-2) to TRBJ1-1, with TRBD1 as a possible D gene (5 bases). Per the germline V gene, CDR1 is LGHDT and CDR2 is YNNKEL (reference sequence). There are 13 residues in the CDR3. V lost 5 bases to trimming and J lost 5 bases, with 12 bases between them. The CDR3 reads CASSSTGGTEAFF. In DNA, the CDR3 is TGTGCCAGCAGCTCGACCGGGGGGACTGAAGCTTTCTTT.

In DNA form, the CDR3 reads TGTGCCTGGATAGAGGGTCGGAACGAGCAGTACGTC. Translated: CAWIEGRNEQYV. This chain joins TRBV30 and TRBJ2-7; D possibly corresponds to TRBD2 (5 bases). From germline, CDR1 is GTSNPN and CDR2 SVGIG (reference sequence). The CDR3 loop spans 12 amino acids. V was pared by 4 bases and J by 5 bases, with 12 bases between.

The genes are TRBV15 and TRBJ2-1; 8 bases agree with TRBD1. The CDR3 runs to 13 residues. J gave up 15 bases and V 0 bases, and 7 bases lay outside the gene matches. The germline V gene has CDR1 LNHNV and CDR2 YYDKDF (reference sequence). The CDR3 is CATSRDLGDRSFF. The CDR3 DNA reads as TGTGCCACCAGCAGAGATCTCGGGGACAGGTCGTTCTTC. The variable domain in full, completed from reference TRBV15 and TRBJ2-1, reads DAMVIQNPRYQVTQFGKPVTLSCSQTLNHNVMYWYQQKSSQAPKLLFHYYDKDFNNEADTPDNFQSRRPNTSFCFLDIRSPGLGDTAMYLCATSRDLGDRSFFGPGTRLTVL.

V is TRBV19 and J is TRBJ1-2, with D unresolved. CDR3 size: 13 residues. Germline CDR1 and CDR2: LNHDA and SQIVND (reference sequence). V gave up 7 bases and J gave up 8 bases, with 17 bases separating them. The DNA of the CDR3 is TGTGCCAGTACCGGAGGAGAGACTATCGGCTACACCTTC. Protein: CASTGGETIGYTF. Looking up the rest from reference TRBV19 and TRBJ1-2 gives the full variable domain: DGGITQSPKYLFRKEGQNVTLSCEQNLNHDAMYWYRQDPGQGLRLIYYSQIVNDFQKGDIAEGYSVSREKKESFPLTVTSAQKNPTAFYLCASTGGETIGYTFGSGTRLTVV.

The chain recombines TRBV2 with TRBJ1-1, with D maybe TRBD1 (6 bases). Per the germline V gene, CDR1 is SNHLY and CDR2 is FYNNEI. V was clipped by 6 bases and J by 0 bases, with 17 bases between them. The CDR3 spans 16 residues. The CDR3 here is CASRDTGWDMNTEAFF. In DNA, the CDR3 is TGTGCCAGCAGAGATACGGGGTGGGACATGAACACTGAAGCTTTCTTT.

The chain employs TRBV19 and TRBJ1-2; the match to TRBD1 covers 7 bases. Germline CDR1 reads LNHDA; CDR2 reads SQIVND (reference sequence). V was pared by 6 bases and J by 7 bases, with 8 bases of the junction left unmatched. This CDR3 contains 13 residues. The CDR3 coding sequence is TGTGCCAGTAGCGACAGGGAGAAATTTGGCTACACCTTC. Its protein is CASSDREKFGYTF.

CDR3: CASSHPGVYDEQFF. The DNA for the CDR3 is TGTGCCAGCAGCCATCCAGGGGTCTATGATGAGCAGTTCTTC. The chain carries TRBV5-4 and TRBJ2-1, with TRBD1 as a possible D gene (6 bases). Germline assignment: CDR1 SGHNT and CDR2 YYREEE (reference sequence). The CDR3 spans 14 residues. Trimming stripped 4 bases from V and 8 bases from J, with 16 bases between.

The rearrangement links TRBV4-3 to TRBJ2-5, with a tentative D call TRBD2 (6 bases). V was trimmed by 4 bases and J by 3 bases, leaving 9 bases between them. Per the germline V gene, CDR1 is LGHNA and CDR2 is YSLEER. The CDR3 has 13 residues. CDR3 protein: CASSRGAEETQYF. The CDR3 DNA is TGCGCCAGCAGCCGCGGGGCGGAAGAGACCCAGTACTTC.

The chain employs TRBV5-1 and TRBJ1-2; TRBD1 matches at 9 bases. The CDR3 runs to 14 residues. V shed 4 bases and J 4 bases; nucleotides not matched to a gene: 5. Germline V CDR1 and CDR2: SGHRS, YFSETQ. The chain's CDR3 is CASSHGQGSYGYTF. The CDR3 DNA follows: TGCGCCAGCAGCCACGGACAGGGGTCCTATGGCTACACCTTC.